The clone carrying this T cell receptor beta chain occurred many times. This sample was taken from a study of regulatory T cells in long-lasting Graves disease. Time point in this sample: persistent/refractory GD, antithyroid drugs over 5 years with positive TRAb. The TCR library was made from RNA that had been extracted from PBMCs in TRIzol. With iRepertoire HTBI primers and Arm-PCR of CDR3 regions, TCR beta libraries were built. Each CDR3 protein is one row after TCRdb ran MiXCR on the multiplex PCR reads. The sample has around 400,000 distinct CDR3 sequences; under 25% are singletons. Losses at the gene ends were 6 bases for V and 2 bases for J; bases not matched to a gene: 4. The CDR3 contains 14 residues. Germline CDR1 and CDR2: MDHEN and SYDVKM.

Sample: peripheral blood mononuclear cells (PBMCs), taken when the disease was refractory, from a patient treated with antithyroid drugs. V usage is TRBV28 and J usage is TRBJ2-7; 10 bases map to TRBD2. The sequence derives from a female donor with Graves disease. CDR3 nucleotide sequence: TGTGCCAGCAGAGGACTAGCGGAAACCTACGAGCAGTACTTC. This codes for CASRGLAETYEQYF.